The sequence of this TCR beta chain was determined in a study of lymphopenia after photon versus proton radiotherapy. General study results and limits: After the lymphocyte nadir, photon-treated repertoires showed oligoclonal expansion, especially of CD8+ Temra cells.

Concerning this clone: What it binds is unknown.

Germline V gives CDR1 SGHRS, CDR2 YFSETQ. V was pared by 0 bases and J by 1 base, with 15 bases between. CDR3 length: 17 amino acids. Assay used: immunoSEQ multiplex PCR; TCRdb lists only in-frame clones, some missing. This sample has approximately 150,000 clones, with around nine tenths found just once. The source material was peripheral blood, sampled from a patient treated with photon-based radiotherapy. V and J are TRBV5-1 and TRBJ2-3; the D gene is possibly TRBD2 (6 bases). The receptor comes from a man between 45 and 60 years old with gastric cancer. CDR3 in amino acids: CASSLAGLASGTDTQYF. CDR3 sequence (DNA): TGCGCCAGCAGCTTGGCCGGGCTAGCGAGTGGCACAGATACGCAGTATTTT.